The 7 T cell receptor beta chains presented below share a single source sample, sequenced in a study of blood T cells in healthy people across ages. Primers used in a second PCR of about 7 to 11 cycles were a sample-barcoded 5' primer and a J-beta primer mix. One entry per CDR3 protein results from TCRdb running MiXCR on the 5' RACE reads. The repertoire holds around 1,100,000 distinct CDR3 sequences, with roughly two fifths as singletons. Sequenced sample: blood. These receptor sequences come from a man between 18 and 35 years old in good health.

V and J are TRBV7-3 and TRBJ2-7, with D hard to call. This CDR3 has 14 residues. V lost 2 bases to trimming and J lost 1 base, with 9 bases between them. The germline gives CDR1 SGHTA, CDR2 FQGTGA. CDR3 nucleotides: TGTGCCAGCAGCTTAGATGCCGCATCCTACGAGCAGTACTTC. Amino acids: CASSLDAASYEQYF.

Note on this clonotype: One end of the junction is discordant with germline, which a read error may explain. The rearrangement uses TRBV5-1 and TRBJ1-1, with a tentative D call TRBD1 (6 bases). The CDR3 totals 15 residues. Germline assignment: CDR1 SGHRS and CDR2 YFSETQ. The DNA for the CDR3 is TGCGCCAGCAGCTTGATTCCAGGGGAGAACGCTGAAGCTTTCTTT. It translates to CASSLIPGENAEAFF.

The rearrangement uses TRBV20-1 and TRBJ1-3, with a tentative D call TRBD1 (6 bases). The CDR3 extends over 15 amino acids. Germline V gene data show CDR1 as DFQATT and CDR2 as SNEGSKA (reference sequence). Trimming left V 3 bases short and J 3 bases short, with 15 bases between. The CDR3: CSARVQGKIGNTIYF. In DNA form, the CDR3 reads TGCAGTGCTAGGGTTCAGGGGAAGATTGGAAACACCATATATTTT.

This clonotype has only one observation. This may be a read error: a much more frequent sequence differs by one nucleotide. The rearrangement links TRBV5-1 to TRBJ2-1, with TRBD2 matching 9 bases. The CDR3 runs 16 residues. Germline assignment: CDR1 SGHRS and CDR2 YFSETQ. DNA for the CDR3: TGCGCCGGCAGCTTCCTAGCGGGAAGCTCCTACAATGAGCAGTTCTTC. Amino acid sequence: CAGSFLAGSSYNEQFF.

There are a few counts of this clonotype. The V call is TRBV29-1, the J call TRBJ1-2; TRBD1 matches at 9 bases. The CDR3 loop spans 13 amino acids. Germline trimming cut 8 bases from V and 3 bases from J; bases unmatched to any gene: 7. CDR1 is SQVTM, CDR2 ANQGSEA, per germline. The CDR3 spells CSSRGDRDYGYTF. CDR3 coding DNA: TGCAGCTCCCGAGGGGACAGGGACTATGGCTACACCTTC.

The rearrangement uses TRBV20-1 and TRBJ1-1; unclear D gene. V was cut by 5 bases and J by 4 bases, with 8 bases left in between. The CDR3 is 11 residues long. Germline V lookup: CDR1 DFQATT, CDR2 SNEGSKA (reference sequence). The CDR3 sequence: CSAGFGTEAFF. In DNA form, the CDR3 reads TGCAGTGCTGGCTTCGGCACTGAAGCTTTCTTT.

The rearrangement uses TRBV5-6 and TRBJ1-1; the D is unclear. This CDR3 comprises 16 residues. Germline values: CDR1 SGHDT, CDR2 YYEEEE. V dropped 4 bases and J dropped 9 bases, with 25 bases sitting between them. The CDR3 loop reads CASSRRSRPRREKAFF. The CDR3 nucleotides are TGTGCCAGCAGCCGACGGTCGAGGCCGAGGCGGGAGAAAGCTTTCTTT.